Each of the 2 T cell receptor beta chains below was sequenced from the same sample in a study of T cell clonality in common variable immunodeficiency. Their cognate antigens are unknown. Overall study findings and caveats: Fewer deletions and N-nucleotide insertions were reportedly seen in common variable immunodeficiency TCR beta sequences.

This table comes from immunoSEQ multiplex PCR, and its TCRdb copy is limited to in-frame clones, with some not included. The specimen has about 26,000 clones, none found just once. Sequenced sample: peripheral blood mononuclear cells. The receptor source for this set is a human donor with common variable immunodeficiency.

A word on this clone: The sequence runs out 3 residues before the end of the CDR3; the remainder is reconstructed from the germline J gene. The chain carries TRBV11-2 and TRBJ2-5; 7 bases are shared with TRBD2. The V and J ends lost 0 bases and 0 bases, in that order; junction bases with no gene match: 1. The germline gives CDR1 SGHAT, CDR2 FQNNGV. The CDR3 is 15 amino acids. CDR3 residues: CASSLELANQETQYF. The DNA read from the CDR3 is TGTGCCAGCAGCTTAGAACTAGCGAACCAAGAGACC.

This clone appeared a few times. The read finishes 3 residues shy of the CDR3 end, and the germline J gene is used to complete it. The gene calls are TRBV7-8 and TRBJ2-1; 16 bases are shared with TRBD2. Losses at the gene ends were 6 bases for V and 7 bases for J; bases not matched to a gene: 9. The CDR3 extends over 17 amino acids. CDR1 and CDR2 (germline): SGHVS, FQNEAQ. Incomplete CDR3 DNA: TGTGCCAGCAGACCGGGACTAGCGGGAGGGCCGGGGAATGAG. Translation: CASRPGLAGGPGNE. From start to end, the CDR3 is CASRPGLAGGPGNEQFF.